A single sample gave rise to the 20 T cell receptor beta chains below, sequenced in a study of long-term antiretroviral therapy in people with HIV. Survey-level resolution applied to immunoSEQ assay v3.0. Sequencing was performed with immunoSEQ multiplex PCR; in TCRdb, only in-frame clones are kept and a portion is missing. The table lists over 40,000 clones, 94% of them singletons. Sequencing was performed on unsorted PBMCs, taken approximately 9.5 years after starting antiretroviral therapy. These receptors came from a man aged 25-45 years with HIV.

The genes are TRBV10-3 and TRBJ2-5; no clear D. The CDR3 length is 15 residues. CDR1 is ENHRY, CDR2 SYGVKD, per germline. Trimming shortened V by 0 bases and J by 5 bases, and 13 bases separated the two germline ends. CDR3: CAISESVGSGETQYF. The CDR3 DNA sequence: TGTGCCATCAGTGAGTCAGTCGGTAGTGGTGAGACCCAGTACTTC.

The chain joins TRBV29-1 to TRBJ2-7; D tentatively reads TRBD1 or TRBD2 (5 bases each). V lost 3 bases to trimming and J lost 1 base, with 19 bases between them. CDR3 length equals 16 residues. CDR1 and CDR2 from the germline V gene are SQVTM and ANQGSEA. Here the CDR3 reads CSVDEGPLGGSYEQYF. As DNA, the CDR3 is TGCAGCGTTGATGAGGGGCCCCTTGGTGGTTCCTACGAGCAGTACTTC.

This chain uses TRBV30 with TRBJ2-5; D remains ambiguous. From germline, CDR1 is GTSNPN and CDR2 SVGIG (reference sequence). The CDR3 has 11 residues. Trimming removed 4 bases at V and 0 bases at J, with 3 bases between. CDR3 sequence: CAWTNQETQYF. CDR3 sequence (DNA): TGTGCCTGGACCAACCAAGAGACCCAGTACTTC. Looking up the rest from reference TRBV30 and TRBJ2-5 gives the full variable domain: SQTIHQWPATLVQPVGSPLSLECTVEGTSNPNLYWYRQAAGRGLQLLFYSVGIGQISSEVPQNLSASRPQDRQFILSSKKLLLSDSGFYLCAWTNQETQYFGPGTRLLVL.

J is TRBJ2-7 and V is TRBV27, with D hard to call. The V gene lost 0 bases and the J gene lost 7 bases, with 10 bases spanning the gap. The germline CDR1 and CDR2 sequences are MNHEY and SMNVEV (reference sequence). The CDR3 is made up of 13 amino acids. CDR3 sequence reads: CASSLSMSWEQYF. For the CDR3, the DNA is TGTGCCAGCAGTTTATCAATGTCGTGGGAGCAGTACTTC.

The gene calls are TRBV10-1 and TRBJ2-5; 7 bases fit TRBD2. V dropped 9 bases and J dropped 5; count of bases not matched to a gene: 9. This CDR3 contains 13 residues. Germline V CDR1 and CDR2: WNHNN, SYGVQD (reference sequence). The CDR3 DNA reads TGCGCCAGTTCGACTAGCCTCTTGGAGACCCAGTACTTC. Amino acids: CASSTSLLETQYF.

The CDR3 region is CASSLQGGTEAFF. CDR3 DNA: TGCGCCAGCAGCTTGCAAGGGGGCACTGAAGCTTTCTTT. The chain links TRBV5-1 to TRBJ1-1; D is perhaps TRBD1 (6 bases). This CDR3 has 13 residues. V shed 1 base and J shed 4 bases, with 8 bases lying between them. The germline CDR1 and CDR2 sequences are SGHRS and YFSETQ.

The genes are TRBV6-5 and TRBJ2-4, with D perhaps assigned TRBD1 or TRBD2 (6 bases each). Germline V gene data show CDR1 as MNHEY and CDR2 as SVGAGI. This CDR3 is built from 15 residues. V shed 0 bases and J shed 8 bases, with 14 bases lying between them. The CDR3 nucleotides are TGTGCCAGCAGTTACTCGGGGGGCGTTTGGGACATTCAGTACTTC. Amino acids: CASSYSGGVWDIQYF.

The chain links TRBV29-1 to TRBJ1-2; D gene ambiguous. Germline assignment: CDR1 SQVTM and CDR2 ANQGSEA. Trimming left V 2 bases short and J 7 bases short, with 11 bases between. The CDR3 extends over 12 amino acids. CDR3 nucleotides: TGCAGCGTTGAACCGTCAGGTTCTGGCTACACCTTC. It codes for CSVEPSGSGYTF.

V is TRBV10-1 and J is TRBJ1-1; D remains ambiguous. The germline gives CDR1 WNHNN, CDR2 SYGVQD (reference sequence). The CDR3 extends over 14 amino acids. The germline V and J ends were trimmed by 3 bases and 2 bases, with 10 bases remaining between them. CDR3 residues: CASSEARINTEAFF. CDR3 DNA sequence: TGCGCCAGCAGTGAAGCACGGATTAACACTGAAGCTTTCTTT.

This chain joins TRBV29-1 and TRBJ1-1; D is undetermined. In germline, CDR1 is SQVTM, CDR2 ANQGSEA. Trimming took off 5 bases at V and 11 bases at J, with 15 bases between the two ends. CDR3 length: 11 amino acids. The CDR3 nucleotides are TGCAGCGTTATGGACGGGGTGCGGGCTTTCTTT. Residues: CSVMDGVRAFF.

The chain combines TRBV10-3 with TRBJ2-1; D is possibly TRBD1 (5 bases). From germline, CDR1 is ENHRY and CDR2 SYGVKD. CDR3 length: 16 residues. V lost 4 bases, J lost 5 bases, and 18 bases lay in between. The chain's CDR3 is CAISATKGRVDNEQFF. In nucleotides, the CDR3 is TGTGCCATCAGTGCGACGAAGGGGCGAGTTGACAATGAGCAGTTCTTC.

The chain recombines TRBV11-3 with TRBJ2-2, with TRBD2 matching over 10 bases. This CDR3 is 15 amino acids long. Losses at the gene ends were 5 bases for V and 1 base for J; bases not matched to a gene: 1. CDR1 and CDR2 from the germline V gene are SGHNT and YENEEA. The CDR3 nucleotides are TGTGCCAGCAGCCAGCGGGGGGGGAACACCGGGGAGCTGTTTTTT. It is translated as CASSQRGGNTGELFF.

Written as DNA, the CDR3 is TGTGCCAGCAGCCTCCGGGACAGGGGCTACGAGCAGTACTTC. This encodes CASSLRDRGYEQYF. This rearrangement joins TRBV6-5 to TRBJ2-7, with 10 bases that match TRBD1. The ends lost 6 bases at V and 3 bases at J; junction bases unmatched: 5. The CDR3 is 14 residues long. CDR1 is MNHEY, CDR2 SVGAGI, per germline.

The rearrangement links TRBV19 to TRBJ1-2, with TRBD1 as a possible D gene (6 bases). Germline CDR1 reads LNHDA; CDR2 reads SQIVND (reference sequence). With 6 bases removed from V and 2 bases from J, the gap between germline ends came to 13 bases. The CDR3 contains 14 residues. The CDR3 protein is CASRRQANNYGYTF. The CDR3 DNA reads TGTGCCAGTAGGAGACAGGCAAACAACTATGGCTACACCTTC.

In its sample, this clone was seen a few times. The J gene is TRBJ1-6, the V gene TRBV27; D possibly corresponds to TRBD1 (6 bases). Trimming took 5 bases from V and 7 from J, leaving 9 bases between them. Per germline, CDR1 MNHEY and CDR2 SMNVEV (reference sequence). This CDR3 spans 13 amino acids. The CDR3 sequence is CASSPGQNSPLHF. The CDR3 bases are TGTGCCAGCAGTCCTGGACAGAATTCACCCCTCCACTTT.

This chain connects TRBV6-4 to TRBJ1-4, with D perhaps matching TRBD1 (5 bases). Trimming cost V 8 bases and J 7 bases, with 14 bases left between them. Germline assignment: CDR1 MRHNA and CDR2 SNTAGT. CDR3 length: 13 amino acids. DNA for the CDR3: TGTGCCAGCTCGGGACGTCTAGGTGAAAAACTGTTTTTT. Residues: CASSGRLGEKLFF.

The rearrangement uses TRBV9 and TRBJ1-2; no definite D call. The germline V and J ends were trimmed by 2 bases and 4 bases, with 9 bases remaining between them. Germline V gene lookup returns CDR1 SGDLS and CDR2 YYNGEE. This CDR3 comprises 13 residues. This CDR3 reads CASSVGVSYGYTF. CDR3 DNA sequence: TGTGCCAGCAGCGTCGGCGTTTCCTATGGCTACACCTTC.

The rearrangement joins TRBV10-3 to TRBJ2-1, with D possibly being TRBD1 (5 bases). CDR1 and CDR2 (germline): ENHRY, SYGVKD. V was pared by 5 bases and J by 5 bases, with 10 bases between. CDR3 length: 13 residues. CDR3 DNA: TGTGCCATCAGTAACGGACAACACAATGAGCAGTTCTTC. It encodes CAISNGQHNEQFF.

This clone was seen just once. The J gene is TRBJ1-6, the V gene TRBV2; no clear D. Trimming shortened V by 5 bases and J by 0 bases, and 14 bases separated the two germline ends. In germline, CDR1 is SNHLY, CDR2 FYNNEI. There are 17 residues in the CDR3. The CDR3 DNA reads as TGTGCCAGCAGTTCTCTCCATCCCAGCTCCTATAATTCACCCCTCCACTTT. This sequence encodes CASSSLHPSSYNSPLHF.

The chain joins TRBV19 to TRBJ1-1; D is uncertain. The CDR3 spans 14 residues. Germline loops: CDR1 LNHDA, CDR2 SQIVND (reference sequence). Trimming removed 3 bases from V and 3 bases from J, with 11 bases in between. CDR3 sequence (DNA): TGTGCCAGTAGTATTTTCGTATGGGACACTGAAGCTTTCTTT. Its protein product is CASSIFVWDTEAFF. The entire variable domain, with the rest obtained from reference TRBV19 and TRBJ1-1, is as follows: DGGITQSPKYLFRKEGQNVTLSCEQNLNHDAMYWYRQDPGQGLRLIYYSQIVNDFQKGDIAEGYSVSREKKESFPLTVTSAQKNPTAFYLCASSIFVWDTEAFFGQGTRLTVV.